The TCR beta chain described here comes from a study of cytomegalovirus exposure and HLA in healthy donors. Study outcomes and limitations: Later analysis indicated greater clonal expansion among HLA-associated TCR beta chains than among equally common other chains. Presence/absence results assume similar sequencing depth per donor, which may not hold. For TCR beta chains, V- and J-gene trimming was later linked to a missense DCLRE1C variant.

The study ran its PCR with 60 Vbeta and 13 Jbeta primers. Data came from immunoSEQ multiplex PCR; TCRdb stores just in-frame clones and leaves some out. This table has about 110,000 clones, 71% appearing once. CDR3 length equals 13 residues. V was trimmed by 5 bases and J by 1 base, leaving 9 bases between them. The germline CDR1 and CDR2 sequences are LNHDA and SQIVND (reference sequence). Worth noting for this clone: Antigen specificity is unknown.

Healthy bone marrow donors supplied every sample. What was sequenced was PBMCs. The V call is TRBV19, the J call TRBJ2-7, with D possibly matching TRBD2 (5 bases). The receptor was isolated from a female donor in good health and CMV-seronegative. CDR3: CASSWTQSYEQYF. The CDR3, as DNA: TGTGCCAGTAGTTGGACTCAGTCCTACGAGCAGTACTTC. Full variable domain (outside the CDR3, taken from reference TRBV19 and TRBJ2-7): DGGITQSPKYLFRKEGQNVTLSCEQNLNHDAMYWYRQDPGQGLRLIYYSQIVNDFQKGDIAEGYSVSREKKESFPLTVTSAQKNPTAFYLCASSWTQSYEQYFGPGTRLTVT.